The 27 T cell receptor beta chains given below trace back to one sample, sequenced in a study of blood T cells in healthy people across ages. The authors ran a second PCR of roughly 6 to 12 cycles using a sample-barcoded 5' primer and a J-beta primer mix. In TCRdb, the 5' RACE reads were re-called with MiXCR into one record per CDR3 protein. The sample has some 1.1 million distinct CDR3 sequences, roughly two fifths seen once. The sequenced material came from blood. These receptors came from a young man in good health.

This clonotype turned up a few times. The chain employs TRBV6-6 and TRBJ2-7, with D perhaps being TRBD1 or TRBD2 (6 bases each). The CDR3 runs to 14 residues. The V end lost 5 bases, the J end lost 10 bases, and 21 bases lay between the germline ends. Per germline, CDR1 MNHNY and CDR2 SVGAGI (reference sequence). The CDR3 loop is CASSQETGLGSQYF. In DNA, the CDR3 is TGTGCCAGCAGTCAAGAGACAGGACTCGGGAGCCAGTACTTC.

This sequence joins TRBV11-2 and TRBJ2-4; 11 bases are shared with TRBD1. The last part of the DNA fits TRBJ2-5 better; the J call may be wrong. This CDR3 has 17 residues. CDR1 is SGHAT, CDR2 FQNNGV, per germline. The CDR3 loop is CASSSRDRGFNQETQYF. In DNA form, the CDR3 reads TGTGCCAGCAGCTCCCGGGACAGGGGGTTCAACCAAGAGACCCAGTACTTC.

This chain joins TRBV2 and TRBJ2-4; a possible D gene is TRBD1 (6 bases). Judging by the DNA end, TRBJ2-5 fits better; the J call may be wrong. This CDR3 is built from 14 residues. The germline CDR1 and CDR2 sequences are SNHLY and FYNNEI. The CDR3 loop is CASSEITGLETQYF. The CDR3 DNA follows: TGTGCCAGCAGTGAAATCACAGGGCTAGAGACCCAGTACTTC.

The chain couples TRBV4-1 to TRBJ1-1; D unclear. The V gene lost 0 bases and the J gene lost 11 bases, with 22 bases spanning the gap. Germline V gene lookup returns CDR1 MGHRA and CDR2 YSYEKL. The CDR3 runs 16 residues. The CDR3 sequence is CASSQDLRDGSLWAFF. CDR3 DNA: TGCGCCAGCAGCCAAGATCTTCGAGACGGATCCCTGTGGGCTTTCTTT.

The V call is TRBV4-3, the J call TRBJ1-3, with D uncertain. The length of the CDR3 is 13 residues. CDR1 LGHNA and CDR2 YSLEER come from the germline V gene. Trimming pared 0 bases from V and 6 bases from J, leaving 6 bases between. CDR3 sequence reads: CASSQDSVNTIYF. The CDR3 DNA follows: TGCGCCAGCAGCCAAGATAGTGTAAACACCATATATTTT.

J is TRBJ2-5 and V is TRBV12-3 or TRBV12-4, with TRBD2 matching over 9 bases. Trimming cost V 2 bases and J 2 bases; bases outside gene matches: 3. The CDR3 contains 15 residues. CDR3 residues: CASSLPSGAQETQYF. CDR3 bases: TGTGCCAGCAGTTTACCTAGCGGGGCTCAAGAGACCCAGTACTTC.

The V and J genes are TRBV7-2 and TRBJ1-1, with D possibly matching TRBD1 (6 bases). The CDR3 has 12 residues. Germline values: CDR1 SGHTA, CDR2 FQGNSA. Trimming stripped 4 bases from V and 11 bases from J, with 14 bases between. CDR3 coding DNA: TGTGCCAGCAGCTATACACAGGGACTGGCTTTCTTT. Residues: CASSYTQGLAFF.

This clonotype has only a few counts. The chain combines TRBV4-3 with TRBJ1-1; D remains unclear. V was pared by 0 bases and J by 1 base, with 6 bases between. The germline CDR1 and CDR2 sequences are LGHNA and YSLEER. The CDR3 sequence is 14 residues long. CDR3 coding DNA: TGCGCCAGCAGCCAAGAGGTGGAGAACACTGAAGCTTTCTTT. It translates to CASSQEVENTEAFF.

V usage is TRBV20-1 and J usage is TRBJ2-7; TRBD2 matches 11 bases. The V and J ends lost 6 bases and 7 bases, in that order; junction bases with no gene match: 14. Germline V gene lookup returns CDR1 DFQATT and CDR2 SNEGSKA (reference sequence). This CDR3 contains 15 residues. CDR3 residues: CSAPFLAGGLDEQYF. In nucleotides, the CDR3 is TGCAGTGCACCCTTCCTAGCGGGGGGCCTGGATGAGCAGTACTTC.

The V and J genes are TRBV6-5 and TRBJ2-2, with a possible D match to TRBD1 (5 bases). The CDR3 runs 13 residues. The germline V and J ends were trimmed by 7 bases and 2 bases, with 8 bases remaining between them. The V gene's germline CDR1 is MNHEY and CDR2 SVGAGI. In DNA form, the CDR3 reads TGTGCCAGCATGGGGCCTAACACCGGGGAGCTGTTTTTT. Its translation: CASMGPNTGELFF.

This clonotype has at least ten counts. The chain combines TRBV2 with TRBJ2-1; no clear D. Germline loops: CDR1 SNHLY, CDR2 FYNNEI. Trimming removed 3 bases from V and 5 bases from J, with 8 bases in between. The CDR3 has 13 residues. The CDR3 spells CASSEGLNNEQFF. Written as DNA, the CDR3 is TGTGCCAGCAGTGAGGGTCTGAACAATGAGCAGTTCTTC.

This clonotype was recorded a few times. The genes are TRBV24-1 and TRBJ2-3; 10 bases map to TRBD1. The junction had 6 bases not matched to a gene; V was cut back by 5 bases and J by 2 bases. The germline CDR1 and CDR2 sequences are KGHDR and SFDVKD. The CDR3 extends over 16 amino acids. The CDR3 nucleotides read TGTGCCACCAGTGCACCGGGACAGGGGACCACAGATACGCAGTATTTT. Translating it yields CATSAPGQGTTDTQYF.

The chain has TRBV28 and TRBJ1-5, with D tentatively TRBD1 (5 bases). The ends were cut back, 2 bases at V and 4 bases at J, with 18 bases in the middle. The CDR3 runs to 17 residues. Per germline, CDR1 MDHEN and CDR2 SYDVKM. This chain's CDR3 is CASSLQPRTSVNQPQHF. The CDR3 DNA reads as TGTGCCAGCAGTTTACAGCCAAGGACATCCGTTAATCAGCCCCAGCATTTT.

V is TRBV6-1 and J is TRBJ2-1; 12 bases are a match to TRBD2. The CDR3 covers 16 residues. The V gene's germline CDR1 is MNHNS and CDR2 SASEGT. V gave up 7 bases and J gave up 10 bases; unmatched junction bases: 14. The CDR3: CASTSGLAGYTGEQFF. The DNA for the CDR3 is TGTGCCAGCACCTCTGGACTAGCGGGGTACACCGGGGAGCAGTTCTTC.

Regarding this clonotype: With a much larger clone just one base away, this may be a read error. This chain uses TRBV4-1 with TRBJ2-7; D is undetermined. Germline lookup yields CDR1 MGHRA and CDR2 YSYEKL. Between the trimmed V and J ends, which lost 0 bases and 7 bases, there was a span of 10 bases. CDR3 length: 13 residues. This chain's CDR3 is CASSQDGQTEQYF. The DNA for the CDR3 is TGCGCCAGCAGCCAAGATGGGCAGACTGAGCAGTACTTC.

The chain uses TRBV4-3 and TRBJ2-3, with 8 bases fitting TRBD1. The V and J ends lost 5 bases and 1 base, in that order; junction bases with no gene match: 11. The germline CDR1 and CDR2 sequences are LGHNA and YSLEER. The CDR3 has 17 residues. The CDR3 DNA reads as TGCGCCAGCAGCTCCCAACAGGGGGTCGAGGGCACAGATACGCAGTATTTT. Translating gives CASSSQQGVEGTDTQYF.

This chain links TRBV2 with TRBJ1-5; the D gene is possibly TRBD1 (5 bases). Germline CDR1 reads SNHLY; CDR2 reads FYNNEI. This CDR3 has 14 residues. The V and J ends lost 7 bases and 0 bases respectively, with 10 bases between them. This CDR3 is CASKGADSNQPQHF. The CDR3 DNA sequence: TGTGCCAGCAAAGGGGCGGATAGCAATCAGCCCCAGCATTTT.

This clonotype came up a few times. The CDR3 here is CASSQEEGARSTEAFF. DNA of the CDR3: TGTGCCAGCAGCCAAGAAGAGGGGGCGAGGTCAACTGAAGCTTTCTTT. The chain joins TRBV3-1 to TRBJ1-1; 7 positions agree with TRBD1. Germline CDR1 is LGHDT and CDR2 is YNNKEL (reference sequence). This CDR3 region has 16 residues. Germline trimming cut 0 bases from V and 5 bases from J; bases unmatched to any gene: 9. The whole variable domain, remainder taken from reference TRBV3-1 and TRBJ1-1, is DTAVSQTPKYLVTQMGNDKSIKCEQNLGHDTMYWYKQDSKKFLKIMFSYNNKELIINETVPNRFSPKSPDKAHLNLHINSLELGDSAVYFCASSQEEGARSTEAFFGQGTRLTVV.

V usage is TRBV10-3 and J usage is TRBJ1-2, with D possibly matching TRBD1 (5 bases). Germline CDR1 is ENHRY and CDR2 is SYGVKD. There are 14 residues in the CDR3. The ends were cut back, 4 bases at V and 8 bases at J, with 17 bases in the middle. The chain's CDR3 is CAISGAGTTGGYTF. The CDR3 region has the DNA TGTGCCATCAGTGGCGCCGGGACGACGGGGGGCTACACCTTC.

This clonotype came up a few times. The CDR3 nucleotides are TGTGCCAGCAGTCCCCGTCAGGGGGGGAACACAGATACGCAGTATTTT. The encoded protein is CASSPRQGGNTDTQYF. The chain employs TRBV6-2 or TRBV6-3 and TRBJ2-3; D possibly uses TRBD1 or TRBD2 (7 bases each). The V end was cut by 5 bases, the J end by 2 bases, with 17 bases between. The CDR3 is 16 residues long. Germline V gene data show CDR1 as MNHEY and CDR2 as SVGEGT.

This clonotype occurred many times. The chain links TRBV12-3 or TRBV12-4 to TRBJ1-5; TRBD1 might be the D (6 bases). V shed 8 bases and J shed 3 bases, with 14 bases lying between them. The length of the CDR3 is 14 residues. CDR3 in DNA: TGTGCCAGCTCACCACGGACAGACAATCAGCCCCAGCATTTT. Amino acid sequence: CASSPRTDNQPQHF.

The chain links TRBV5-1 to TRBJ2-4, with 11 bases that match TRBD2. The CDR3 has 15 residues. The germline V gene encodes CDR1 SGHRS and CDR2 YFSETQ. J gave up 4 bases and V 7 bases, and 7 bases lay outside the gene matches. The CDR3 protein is CASAPTSGVKNIQYF. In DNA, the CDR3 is TGCGCCAGCGCCCCGACTAGCGGGGTTAAAAACATTCAGTACTTC. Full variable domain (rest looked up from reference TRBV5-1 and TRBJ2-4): KAGVTQTPRYLIKTRGQQVTLSCSPISGHRSVSWYQQTPGQGLQFLFEYFSETQRNKGNFPGRFSGRQFSNSRSEMNVSTLELGDSALYLCASAPTSGVKNIQYFGAGTRLSVL.

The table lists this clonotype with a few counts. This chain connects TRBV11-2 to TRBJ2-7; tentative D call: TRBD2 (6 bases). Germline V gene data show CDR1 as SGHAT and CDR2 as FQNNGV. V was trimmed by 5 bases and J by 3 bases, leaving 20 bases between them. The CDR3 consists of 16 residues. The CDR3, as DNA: TGTGCCAGCAGCCAACCCGGGAAGCAAGCGGGCTACGAGCAGTACTTC. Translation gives CASSQPGKQAGYEQYF.

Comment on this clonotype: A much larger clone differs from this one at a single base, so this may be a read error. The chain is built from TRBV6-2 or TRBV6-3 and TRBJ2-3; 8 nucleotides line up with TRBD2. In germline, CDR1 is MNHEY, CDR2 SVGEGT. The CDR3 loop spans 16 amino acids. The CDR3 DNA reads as TGTGCCAGCAGTTACTCCAAGGTAGCGGGAACAGATACGCGGTATTTT. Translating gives CASSYSKVAGTDTRYF.

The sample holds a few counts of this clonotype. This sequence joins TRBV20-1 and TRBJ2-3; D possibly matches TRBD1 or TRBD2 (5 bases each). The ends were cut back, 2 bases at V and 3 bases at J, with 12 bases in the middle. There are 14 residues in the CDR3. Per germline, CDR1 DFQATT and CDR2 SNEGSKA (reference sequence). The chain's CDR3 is CSARHSGTTDTQYF. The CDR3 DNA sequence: TGCAGTGCTAGACACTCCGGGACGACAGATACGCAGTATTTT.

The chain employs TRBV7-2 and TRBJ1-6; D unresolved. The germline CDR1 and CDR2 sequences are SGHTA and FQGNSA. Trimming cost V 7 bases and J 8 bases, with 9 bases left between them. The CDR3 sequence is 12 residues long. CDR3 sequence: CASTWADSPLHF. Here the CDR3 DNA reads TGTGCCAGCACCTGGGCAGATTCACCCCTCCACTTT.

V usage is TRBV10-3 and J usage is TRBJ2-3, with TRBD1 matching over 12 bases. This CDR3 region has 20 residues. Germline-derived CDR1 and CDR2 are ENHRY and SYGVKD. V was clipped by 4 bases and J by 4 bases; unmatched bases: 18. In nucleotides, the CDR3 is TGTGCCATCAGTGCCCCGGGACAGGGGGCGCGAGAAAAACCAGCAGATACGCAGTATTTT. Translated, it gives CAISAPGQGAREKPADTQYF.